A selection of T cell receptor beta chains follows, all from one sample in a study of patients and donors after allogeneic stem cell transplantation. TCRdb ran MiXCR on the RT-PCR reads and lists one entry per CDR3 protein. The table lists roughly 190,000 distinct CDR3 sequences, more than 35% of them singletons. Sequenced sample: blood, either unsorted or a sorted T cell fraction (not recorded which). The source is a human donor who was either an allogeneic HSCT recipient or a stem cell or donor lymphocyte infusion donor (not recorded which). It is not recorded whose cells these are; they may come from a transplant donor. Each CDR3 is given with its conserved first and last residue. D genes are given only for firm matches. Expanded clones are given a class, and other clones once, few, many or no size at all.

d_call | j_call | v_call | clone_size | cdr3_aa | cdr3_nt
TRBD1 | TRBJ1-2 | TRBV14 | NA | CASSQTGDGYGYTF | TGTGCCAGCAGCCAGACAGGGGACGGCTATGGCTACACCTTC
TRBD1 | TRBJ1-5 | TRBV4-2 | few | CASSPGPDRGSPHF | TGTGCCAGCAGCCCTGGGCCTGACAGGGGGTCTCCGCATTTT
TRBD1 | TRBJ1-5 | TRBV20-1 | few | CSANRGRDQPQHF | TGCAGTGCTAACAGGGGAAGGGATCAGCCCCAGCATTTT
NA | TRBJ1-2 | TRBV5-6 | many | CASSFRGLYGYTF | TGTGCCAGCAGCTTCAGGGGCCTTTATGGCTACACCTTC
TRBD2 | TRBJ2-7 | TRBV5-1 | NA | CASSLLAGSNYEQYF | TGCGCCAGCAGCTTACTAGCGGGTTCCAACTACGAGCAGTACTTC
NA | TRBJ2-1 | TRBV18 | NA | CASSRRDLSYNEQFF | TGTGCCAGCTCCCGCCGGGACTTGTCCTACAATGAGCAGTTCTTC
TRBD1 | TRBJ1-1 | TRBV7-2 | few | CASSLLSPRGDTEAFF | TGTGCCAGCAGCTTACTGAGTCCCAGGGGGGACACTGAAGCTTTCTTT
NA | TRBJ1-5 | TRBV3-1 | few | CASSQDRGFNQPQHF | TGTGCCAGCAGCCAAGATCGTGGTTTCAATCAGCCCCAGCATTTT
NA | TRBJ1-1 | TRBV5-1 | few | CASSLTGLPNTEAFF | TGCGCCAGCAGTCTAACGGGACTCCCGAACACTGAAGCTTTCTTT
TRBD1 | TRBJ2-4 | TRBV2 | NA | CASSEAGTVVLAKNIQYF | TGTGCCAGCAGTGAAGCAGGGACAGTGGTACTAGCCAAAAACATTCAGTACTTC
NA | TRBJ2-3 | TRBV10-3 | once | CAISSSEVDTQYF | TGTGCCATCTCATCTAGCGAAGTAGATACGCAGTATTTT